The 14 T cell receptor beta chains below were found in one sample sequenced in a study of T-cell memory formation after mild COVID-19. Each CDR3 protein is one row after TCRdb ran MiXCR on the 5' RACE reads. The table has about 390,000 distinct CDR3 sequences, approximately 21% seen once. The sequencing sample was made of PBMCs or a T cell subset sorted from them (not recorded which). The receptors here all came from an adult woman who had mild COVID-19 (a few samples of this study predate the infection). Cell type and time point are not known.

This clonotype was recorded a few times. J is TRBJ2-7 and V is TRBV20-1; possibly TRBD2 for D (6 bases). The CDR3 consists of 14 residues. The V end lost 5 bases, the J end lost 0 bases, and 14 bases lay between the germline ends. Germline V gene data show CDR1 as DFQATT and CDR2 as SNEGSKA (reference sequence). The CDR3 region is CSAPDGSGSYEQYF. DNA for the CDR3: TGCAGTGCTCCCGACGGTAGCGGCTCCTACGAGCAGTACTTC.

In DNA, the CDR3 is TGTGCCAGCAGCACCCGAGGGGCCAACGTCCTGACTTTC. Protein sequence: CASSTRGANVLTF. The gene calls are TRBV7-8 and TRBJ2-6; no reliable D call. This CDR3 comprises 13 residues. CDR1 is SGHVS, CDR2 FQNEAQ, per germline. V lost 5 bases and J lost 4, with 6 bases in between.

This clonotype was seen a handful of times. The chain recombines TRBV4-2 with TRBJ1-2; D is undetermined. The CDR3 runs 14 residues. The germline V gene has CDR1 LGHNA and CDR2 YNFKEQ. V gave up 1 base and J gave up 3 bases, with 9 bases separating them. The CDR3 loop is CASSQVEAYYGYTF. In nucleotides, the CDR3 is TGTGCCAGCAGCCAAGTCGAGGCGTACTATGGCTACACCTTC.

This clonotype was picked up a small number of times. The chain employs TRBV23-1 and TRBJ1-2; D is possibly TRBD1 (6 bases). Being an ORF, TRBV23-1 has a function that is uncertain. The CDR3 loop spans 15 amino acids. V lost 7 bases and J 4 bases, leaving 19 bases between the germline ends. Written as DNA, the CDR3 is TGCGCCAGCAAGCACGGACAGTGCCCTACCTATGGCTACACCTTC. Protein product: CASKHGQCPTYGYTF.

This sequence joins TRBV12-3 or TRBV12-4 and TRBJ2-3, with D possibly being TRBD2 (5 bases). This CDR3 has 15 residues. The V end lost 6 bases, the J end lost 4 bases, and 17 bases lay between the germline ends. This CDR3 is CASSSLGPEADTQYF. CDR3 in DNA: TGTGCCAGCAGCTCACTAGGACCGGAGGCAGATACGCAGTATTTT.

The chain has TRBV7-2 and TRBJ2-5; 9 nucleotides agree with TRBD2. Germline V lookup: CDR1 SGHTA, CDR2 FQGNSA. The CDR3 consists of 15 residues. V trimming: 4 bases; J trimming: 4 bases; junction bases outside the gene matches: 7. CDR3: CASSSRAAGGETQYF. The CDR3 region has the DNA TGTGCCAGCAGCTCCCGGGCAGCGGGAGGAGAGACCCAGTACTTC.

The V call is TRBV4-1, the J call TRBJ2-1; D is unresolved. V lost 3 bases, J lost 10 bases, and 16 bases lay in between. The length of the CDR3 is 14 residues. Germline V gene data show CDR1 as MGHRA and CDR2 as YSYEKL. CDR3 residues: CASSQLNWAREQFF. The CDR3 bases are TGCGCCAGCAGCCAGCTTAACTGGGCACGGGAGCAGTTCTTC.

J is TRBJ1-1 and V is TRBV7-3; maybe TRBD1 (5 bases). This CDR3 is built from 13 residues. Germline V gene lookup returns CDR1 SGHTA and CDR2 FQGTGA. The V gene lost 6 bases and the J gene lost 3 bases, with 11 bases spanning the gap. CDR3 DNA sequence: TGTGCCAGCAGGGGCGCGGGGGACACTGAAGCTTTCTTT. It is translated as CASRGAGDTEAFF.

This clonotype was detected a few times. V is TRBV5-1 and J is TRBJ2-3; 14 nucleotides align to TRBD2. V trimming: 6 bases; J trimming: 4 bases; junction bases outside the gene matches: 13. The CDR3 totals 18 residues. Germline lookup yields CDR1 SGHRS and CDR2 YFSETQ. CDR3 nucleotides: TGCGCCAGCAAAAAATCTCGGGGACTAGCGGGGGCGGCAGATACGCAGTATTTT. Its protein is CASKKSRGLAGAADTQYF.

The gene calls are TRBV12-3 or TRBV12-4 and TRBJ2-3; perhaps TRBD2 as D (6 bases). Trimming took 7 bases from V and 3 from J, leaving 17 bases between them. There are 15 residues in the CDR3. CDR3 DNA: TGTGCCAGCACCCCCCGGGGACTGAGTACAGATACGCAGTATTTT. Its translation: CASTPRGLSTDTQYF.

This clonotype was detected a few times. The rearrangement links TRBV27 to TRBJ2-1; 7 bases match TRBD1. CDR1 and CDR2 (germline): MNHEY, SMNVEV (reference sequence). V lost 4 bases and J lost 8; bases outside the gene matches: 8. The CDR3 totals 14 residues. The CDR3 loop reads CASSSEGGGYEQFF. For the CDR3, the DNA is TGTGCCAGCAGTTCTGAAGGGGGCGGCTATGAGCAGTTCTTC.

The chain carries TRBV10-3 and TRBJ1-6; 9 nucleotides agree with TRBD1. The CDR3 extends over 18 amino acids. V lost 5 bases, J lost 0 bases, and 8 bases stayed unmatched. Germline values: CDR1 ENHRY, CDR2 SYGVKD. The CDR3 coding sequence is TGTGCCATCAGTCCCGACAGGGGGACCAACTCCTATAATTCACCCCTCCACTTT. Protein: CAISPDRGTNSYNSPLHF.

There are a few counts of this clonotype. The chain recombines TRBV12-5 with TRBJ1-1, with 8 bases identical to TRBD1. The V gene end was trimmed by 7 bases and the J gene end by 6 bases; junction bases not matched to a gene: 10. Germline values: CDR1 LGHNT, CDR2 FRNRAP. The CDR3 contains 14 residues. The CDR3 reads CASAPGQGVSEAFF. The DNA for the CDR3 is TGTGCTAGTGCCCCTGGACAGGGAGTGTCTGAAGCTTTCTTT. The full variable domain, rest sourced from reference TRBV12-5 and TRBJ1-1, is DARVTQTPRHKVTEMGQEVTMRCQPILGHNTVFWYRQTMMQGLELLAYFRNRAPLDDSGMPKDRFSAEMPDATLATLKIQPSEPRDSAVYFCASAPGQGVSEAFFGQGTRLTVV.

The chain carries TRBV11-2 and TRBJ2-7; 9 bases are a match to TRBD1. This CDR3 has 16 amino acids. Germline CDR1 and CDR2: SGHAT and FQNNGV. Trimming cost V 3 bases and J 0 bases; bases outside gene matches: 6. CDR3: CASSFAGTGISYEQYF. Here the CDR3 DNA reads TGTGCCAGCAGCTTCGCCGGGACAGGGATCTCCTACGAGCAGTACTTC.